This TCR beta chain was profiled in a study of identical twins. Looked up from germline, CDR1 is SEHNR and CDR2 is FQNEAQ (reference sequence). With 1 base removed from V and 4 bases from J, the gap between germline ends came to 16 bases. The CDR3 runs to 16 residues. MiXCR, applied by TCRdb to the 5' RACE reads, yields one record per CDR3 protein. The table shows 260,000 or so distinct CDR3 sequences, with around 7.6% occurring only once. Whole-study results and caveats: Not following the same donors, the study drew its conclusions from cross-sectional statistical analysis.

As regards this clonotype: The antigen remains unidentified.

Another study also made use of these data, one on yellow fever vaccine responses in identical twins.

The chain links TRBV7-9 to TRBJ2-5; possible D gene TRBD2, 5 bases. Sequenced sample: CD8+ T cells sorted from blood. This receptor was identified in a woman younger than 30 in good health. The CDR3 region is CASSLVSSRGRETQYF. The DNA for the CDR3 is TGTGCCAGCAGCTTAGTGTCGTCGAGAGGGCGAGAGACCCAGTACTTC. Using reference TRBV7-9 and TRBJ2-5 for the parts outside the CDR3, the full variable domain is DTGVSQNPRHKITKRGQNVTFRCDPISEHNRLYWYRQTLGQGPEFLTYFQNEAQLEKSRLLSDRFSAERPKGSFSTLEIQRTEQGDSAMYLCASSLVSSRGRETQYFGPGTRLLVL.